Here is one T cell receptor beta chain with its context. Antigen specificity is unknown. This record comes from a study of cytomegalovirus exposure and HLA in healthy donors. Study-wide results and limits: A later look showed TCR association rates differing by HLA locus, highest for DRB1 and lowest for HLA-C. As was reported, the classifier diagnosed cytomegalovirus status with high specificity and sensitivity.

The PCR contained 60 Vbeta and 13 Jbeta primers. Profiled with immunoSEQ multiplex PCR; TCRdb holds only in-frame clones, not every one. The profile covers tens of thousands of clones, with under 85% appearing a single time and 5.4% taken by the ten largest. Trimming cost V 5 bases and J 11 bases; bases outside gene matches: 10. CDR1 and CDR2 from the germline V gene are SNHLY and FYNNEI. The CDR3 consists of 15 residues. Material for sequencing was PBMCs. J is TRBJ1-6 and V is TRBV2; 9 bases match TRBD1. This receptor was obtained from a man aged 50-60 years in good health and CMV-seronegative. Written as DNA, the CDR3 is TGTGCCAGCAGTCCCGGGACAGGGCGCAATCCACCCCTCCACTTT. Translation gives CASSPGTGRNPPLHF. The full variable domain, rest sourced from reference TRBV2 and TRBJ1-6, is EPEVTQTPSHQVTQMGQEVILRCVPISNHLYFYWYRQILGQKVEFLVSFYNNEISEKSEIFDDQFSVERPDGSNFTLKIRSTKLEDSAMYFCASSPGTGRNPPLHFGNGTRLTVT.